This T cell receptor (beta chain) was sequenced for a study of blood T cells in healthy people across ages. The second PCR ran about 6 to 12 cycles with a sample-barcoded 5' primer and J-beta primers. TCRdb redid the calling of the 5' RACE reads with MiXCR, one entry per CDR3 protein. This sample has 750,000 to 1,000,000 distinct CDR3 sequences, with 25% to 30% found just once. This clonotype was picked up a small number of times. Its antigen is still unknown. The junction and the germline gene differ at one end; a read error may be behind it. There are 15 residues in the CDR3. Per the germline V gene, CDR1 is ENHRY and CDR2 is SYGVKD. Whole-study findings and limits: Investigators viewed diversity estimates from one million T cells as underestimates, the study reported. Significant beta diversity loss was already apparent by age approximately 42, declining roughly linearly. Naive T cell percentage showed a strong correlation with the diversity of TCR beta.

This same sample was also taken into another study, of T cells of mothers and their children.

The origin of this receptor is a woman aged 40 to 49 in good health. The rearrangement uses TRBV10-3 and TRBJ2-5; D may be TRBD2 (5 bases). TRBJ2-7 matches the DNA end more closely, so the J call is doubtful. Sequencing was done on a sample of blood. CDR3 loop: CTISEGRRGSHEQYF. CDR3 nucleotide sequence: TGTACCATCAGCGAGGGCCGGAGAGGGTCCCACGAGCAGTACTTC.